This T cell receptor beta chain was sequenced in a study of T cells in Graves' hyperthyroidism and ophthalmopathy. General study points: The model foresaw ophthalmopathy a median 6.5 months prior to onset. Ophthalmopathy cases were set apart from stable hyperthyroidism by a 13 V-J model.

This CDR3 has 14 amino acids. V was shortened by 3 bases and J by 7 bases, with 16 bases between the two germline ends. The source material, RNA transcripts, was used to amplify TCR beta CDR3 regions. The HTBI primer set served for first-round RT-PCR of the TCR CDR3. TCRdb ran MiXCR on the multiplex PCR reads and lists one entry per CDR3 protein. Among about 350,000 distinct CDR3 sequences listed, approximately 15% were seen once. Thyroid ultrasound, orbital computed tomography, clinical symptoms, and serum thyroxine and TRAb underpinned diagnoses. This clonotype was seen many times. The antigen is unknown.

Sequencing was carried out using blood. The clonotype comes from a young woman with Graves' hyperthyroidism. V and J are TRBV12-3 or TRBV12-4 and TRBJ2-7; D remains ambiguous. CDR3 nucleotides: TGTGCCAGCAGTTTTGGAGAAACCGCTAGAGAGCAGTACTTC. Residues: CASSFGETAREQYF.